One T cell receptor beta chain is described in this entry. One end of the junction is discordant with germline, which a read error may explain. This sample is part of a study of T cell responses to AZD1222 COVID-19 vaccine. Across the study: Second-dose recipients at about 4 or about 12 weeks were treated as one pooled group.

The assay was immunoSEQ multiplex PCR, and TCRdb's table has in-frame clones only and misses some. Here the sample spans about 110,000 clones, roughly four fifths being singletons. The sequence came from an adult in good health. The specimen comprised peripheral blood, sampled on day 0 of AZD1222 vaccination.

The CDR3 is CATKRQGGMKTEAFF. In nucleotides, the CDR3 is TGTGCCACAAAACGACAGGGAGGTATGAAGACTGAAGCTTTCTTT. The chain employs TRBV19 and TRBJ1-1, with 7 bases identical to TRBD1. In germline, CDR1 is LNHDA, CDR2 SQIVND (reference sequence). The CDR3 loop spans 15 amino acids.